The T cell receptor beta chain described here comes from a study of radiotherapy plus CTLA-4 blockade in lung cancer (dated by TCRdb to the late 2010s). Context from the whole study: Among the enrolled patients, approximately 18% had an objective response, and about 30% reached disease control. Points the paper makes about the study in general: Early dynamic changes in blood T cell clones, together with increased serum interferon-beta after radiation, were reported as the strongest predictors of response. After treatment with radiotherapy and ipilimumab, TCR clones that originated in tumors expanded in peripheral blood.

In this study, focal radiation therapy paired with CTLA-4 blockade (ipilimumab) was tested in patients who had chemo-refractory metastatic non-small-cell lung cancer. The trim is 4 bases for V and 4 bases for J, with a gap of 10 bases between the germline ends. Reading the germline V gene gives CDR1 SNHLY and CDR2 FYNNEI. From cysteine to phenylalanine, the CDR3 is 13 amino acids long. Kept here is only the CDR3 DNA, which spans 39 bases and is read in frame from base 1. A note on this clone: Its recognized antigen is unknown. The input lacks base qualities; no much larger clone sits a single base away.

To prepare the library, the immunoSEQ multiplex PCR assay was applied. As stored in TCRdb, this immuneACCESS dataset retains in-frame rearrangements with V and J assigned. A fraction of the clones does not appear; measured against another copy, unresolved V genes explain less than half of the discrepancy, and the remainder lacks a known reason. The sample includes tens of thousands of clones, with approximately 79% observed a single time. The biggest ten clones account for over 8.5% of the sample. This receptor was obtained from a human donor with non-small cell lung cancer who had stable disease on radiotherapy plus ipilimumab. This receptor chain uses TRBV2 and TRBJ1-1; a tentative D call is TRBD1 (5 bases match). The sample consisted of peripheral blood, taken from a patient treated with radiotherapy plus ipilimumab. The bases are TGTGCCAGCAGTGCCGGGACCTTCACTGAAGCTTTCTTT. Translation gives CASSAGTFTEAFF. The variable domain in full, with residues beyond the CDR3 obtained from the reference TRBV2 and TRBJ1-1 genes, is EPEVTQTPSHQVTQMGQEVILRCVPISNHLYFYWYRQILGQKVEFLVSFYNNEISEKSEIFDDQFSVERPDGSNFTLKIRSTKLEDSAMYFCASSAGTFTEAFFGQGTRLTVV.